Shown below are 17 T cell receptor beta chains from a single sample sequenced in a study of breast tumors, draining lymph nodes, adjacent tissues. Samples came from axillary lymph nodes draining the breast cancer. TCRdb reanalysed the multiplex PCR reads using MiXCR and keeps one entry per CDR3 protein. This sample has more than 85,000 distinct CDR3 sequences, with around 20% found just once. Material: axillary lymph node tissue. These receptors were taken from a female donor with breast cancer. Some clones in this sample may be carry-over from other donors' samples.

The table lists this clonotype with many counts. The genes are TRBV7-9 and TRBJ1-4; 7 bases agree with TRBD1. CDR3 length equals 14 residues. CDR1 is SEHNR and CDR2 is FQNEAQ in the germline V gene (reference sequence). Germline trimming cut 3 bases from V and 12 bases from J; bases unmatched to any gene: 10. The CDR3 loop reads CASSLGQNHEELFF. The CDR3 DNA follows: TGTGCCAGCAGCTTGGGACAGAACCATGAGGAACTGTTTTTT. The full variable domain, completed using reference TRBV7-9 and TRBJ1-4, is DTGVSQNPRHKITKRGQNVTFRCDPISEHNRLYWYRQTLGQGPEFLTYFQNEAQLEKSRLLSDRFSAERPKGSFSTLEIQRTEQGDSAMYLCASSLGQNHEELFFGSGTQLSVL.

This clonotype was observed many times. The rearrangement uses TRBV7-2 and TRBJ2-7; D is perhaps TRBD1 or TRBD2 (5 bases each). This CDR3 spans 15 amino acids. Germline V gives CDR1 SGHTA, CDR2 FQGNSA. Trimming removed 4 bases from V and 6 bases from J, with 19 bases in between. The CDR3 loop reads CASSSRLGTGAEQYF. As DNA, the CDR3 is TGTGCCAGCAGCTCACGGCTCGGGACCGGTGCCGAGCAGTACTTC.

This clonotype was counted many times. The chain has TRBV6-2 or TRBV6-3 and TRBJ2-4; a weak D match, TRBD1 (6 bases). Trimming shortened V by 5 bases and J by 5 bases, and 13 bases separated the two germline ends. Germline V lookup: CDR1 MNHEY, CDR2 SVGEGT. This CDR3 has 14 residues. CDR3 bases: TGTGCCAGCAGTGTAACCGGGACACAAAACATTCAGTACTTC. Translation: CASSVTGTQNIQYF.

This clonotype was recorded many times. This rearrangement joins TRBV10-1 to TRBJ1-5; no reliable D call. Germline V gene lookup returns CDR1 WNHNN and CDR2 SYGVQD (reference sequence). This CDR3 has 12 residues. Deletions cut 7 bases from V and 3 bases from J, with 7 bases between. The CDR3 DNA reads TGCGCCAGCATTCCCCCCAATCAGCCCCAGCATTTT. Its protein product is CASIPPNQPQHF.

The V and J genes are TRBV18 and TRBJ1-3; unclear D gene. V lost 3 bases, J lost 5 bases, and 8 bases lay in between. The germline V gene has CDR1 KGHSH and CDR2 LQKENI. The CDR3 sequence is 13 residues long. Written as DNA, the CDR3 is TGTGCCAGCTCACCGTACCCTAGAAACACCATATATTTT. Translated: CASSPYPRNTIYF.

This clonotype was recorded a few times. The CDR3 loop reads CASGGQAYSGANVLTF. The CDR3 DNA follows: TGTGCCAGCGGTGGACAGGCTTACTCTGGGGCCAACGTCCTGACTTTC. This chain connects TRBV19 to TRBJ2-6, with 7 bases that match TRBD1. Germline V CDR1 and CDR2: LNHDA, SQIVND (reference sequence). Trimming removed 9 bases from V and 0 bases from J; junction bases left unmatched: 8. CDR3 length: 16 amino acids.

CDR3 loop: CASTLGGGRNGYTF. The CDR3 nucleotides are TGTGCCAGCACCTTGGGAGGGGGGCGGAATGGCTACACCTTC. The chain couples TRBV28 to TRBJ1-2, with D possibly matching TRBD1 (6 bases). CDR3 length: 14 residues. The germline V and J ends were trimmed by 7 bases and 6 bases, with 18 bases remaining between them. Germline V CDR1 and CDR2: MDHEN, SYDVKM.

To note about this clonotype: This sequence may be a read error, since a much larger clone differs from it by one base. Since the CDR3 does not end with the conserved phenylalanine or tryptophan, this likely comes from a read error. The chain has TRBV20-1 and TRBJ2-2; 8 nucleotides agree with TRBD2. This CDR3 is 17 amino acids long. Unmatched junction bases numbered 8, after V lost 0 bases and J lost 2 bases. The germline gives CDR1 DFQATT, CDR2 SNEGSKA (reference sequence). Here the CDR3 reads CSARDIRTSSNTGELFL. DNA of the CDR3: TGCAGTGCTAGAGATATCCGGACTAGCAGTAACACCGGGGAGCTGTTTTTA.

Many counts were recorded for this clonotype. The chain combines TRBV5-5 with TRBJ2-3; no firm D call. V was shortened by 4 bases and J by 4 bases, with 13 bases between the two germline ends. The length of the CDR3 is 14 residues. Germline V lookup: CDR1 SGHKS, CDR2 YYEKEE (reference sequence). The CDR3 loop reads CASSRTELADTQYF. In nucleotides, the CDR3 is TGTGCCAGCAGCAGAACAGAGCTGGCAGATACGCAGTATTTT.

The chain links TRBV2 to TRBJ1-4; D not certain. CDR1 and CDR2 (germline): SNHLY, FYNNEI. The CDR3 is 16 amino acids. V dropped 1 base and J dropped 6 bases, with 15 bases sitting between them. The CDR3 nucleotides read TGTGCCAGCAGTGAAGTCTTTCTGGTGCGGCATGAAAAACTGTTTTTT. This encodes CASSEVFLVRHEKLFF.

The sample holds many counts of this clonotype. V gene TRBV10-2 combines with J gene TRBJ2-1, with 8 nucleotides matching TRBD2. Losses at the gene ends were 6 bases for V and 9 bases for J; bases not matched to a gene: 4. This CDR3 region has 12 residues. CDR1 is WSHSY and CDR2 is SAAADI in the germline V gene. CDR3 protein: CASRTLAGEQFF. For the CDR3, the DNA is TGCGCCAGCAGGACCCTAGCGGGTGAGCAGTTCTTC.

This clonotype has a count of ten or more. The V and J genes are TRBV20-1 and TRBJ2-7; D gene unclear. The ends were cut back, 3 bases at V and 9 bases at J, with 12 bases in the middle. This CDR3 comprises 11 residues. CDR1 and CDR2 from the germline V gene are DFQATT and SNEGSKA (reference sequence). The CDR3 spells CSASPGAGQYF. The CDR3 bases are TGCAGTGCTAGTCCAGGAGCAGGGCAGTACTTC.

The sample holds many counts of this clonotype. CDR3 residues: CAWGGQSYEQYF. The CDR3 DNA reads TGTGCCTGGGGAGGACAGTCCTACGAGCAGTACTTC. The V and J genes are TRBV30 and TRBJ2-7, with a possible D match to TRBD1 (6 bases). V lost 5 bases and J 1 base, leaving 9 bases between the germline ends. Germline V CDR1 and CDR2: GTSNPN, SVGIG (reference sequence). The CDR3 loop spans 12 amino acids.

This clonotype occurred a few times. The rearrangement uses TRBV5-8 and TRBJ2-6; the match to TRBD1 covers 9 bases. Trimming at V came to 4 bases and at J to 2 bases, leaving 4 bases not matched to a gene. Germline V lookup: CDR1 SGHTS, CDR2 YDEGEE. This CDR3 has 16 amino acids. CDR3 in amino acids: CASSRGQGAGANVLTF. CDR3 bases: TGTGCCAGCAGCAGGGGACAGGGAGCTGGGGCCAACGTCCTGACTTTC.

This clonotype was seen ten or more times. This sequence joins TRBV7-9 and TRBJ2-2; 9 nucleotides agree with TRBD1. The CDR3 spans 15 residues. Germline V gene data show CDR1 as SEHNR and CDR2 as FQNEAQ (reference sequence). Germline trimming cut 5 bases from V and 4 bases from J; bases unmatched to any gene: 5. CDR3 sequence (DNA): TGTGCCAGCAGCCCTCCGGGACAGGGCACCGGGGAGCTGTTTTTT. Translating gives CASSPPGQGTGELFF.

This clonotype has only one observation. This chain uses TRBV18 with TRBJ1-5; D gene uncertain. The germline CDR1 and CDR2 sequences are KGHSH and LQKENI. Trimming cost V 6 bases and J 3 bases, with 9 bases left between them. The CDR3 is 13 amino acids. CDR3 in amino acids: CASSQHVNQPQHF. CDR3 sequence (DNA): TGTGCCAGCTCCCAACACGTCAATCAGCCCCAGCATTTT.

This clonotype was detected ten times or more. This rearrangement joins TRBV20-1 to TRBJ1-4; the match to TRBD1 covers 8 bases. The germline CDR1 and CDR2 sequences are DFQATT and SNEGSKA (reference sequence). V dropped 1 base and J dropped 8; count of bases not matched to a gene: 3. The CDR3 contains 13 residues. CDR3 protein: CSARGTGKEKLFF. Written as DNA, the CDR3 is TGCAGTGCTAGAGGGACAGGGAAAGAAAAACTGTTTTTT.